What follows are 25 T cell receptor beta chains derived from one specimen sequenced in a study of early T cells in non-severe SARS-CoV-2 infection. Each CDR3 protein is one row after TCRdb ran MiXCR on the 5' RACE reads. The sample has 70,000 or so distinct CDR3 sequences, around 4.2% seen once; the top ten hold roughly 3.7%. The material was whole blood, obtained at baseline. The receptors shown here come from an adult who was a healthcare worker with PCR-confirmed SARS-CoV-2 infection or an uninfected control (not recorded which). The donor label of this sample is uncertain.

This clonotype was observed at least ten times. CDR3 amino acids: CASRRDRGSYEQYF. The CDR3 nucleotides read TGTGCCAGCAGGCGGGACAGGGGGAGCTACGAGCAGTACTTC. This chain joins TRBV6-2 or TRBV6-3 and TRBJ2-7; 11 bases are shared with TRBD1. The CDR3 is 14 amino acids. CDR1 MNHEY and CDR2 SVGEGT come from the germline V gene. V lost 6 bases to trimming and J lost 3 bases; unmatched junction nucleotides: 4.

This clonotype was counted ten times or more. CDR3 protein: CASSLRQGYGYTF. The CDR3 DNA follows: TGTGCCAGCAGTCTTCGACAGGGCTATGGCTACACCTTC. V usage is TRBV12-3 or TRBV12-4 and J usage is TRBJ1-2, with TRBD1 matching over 7 bases. V gave up 5 bases and J gave up 4 bases; unmatched junction bases: 4. This CDR3 has 13 amino acids.

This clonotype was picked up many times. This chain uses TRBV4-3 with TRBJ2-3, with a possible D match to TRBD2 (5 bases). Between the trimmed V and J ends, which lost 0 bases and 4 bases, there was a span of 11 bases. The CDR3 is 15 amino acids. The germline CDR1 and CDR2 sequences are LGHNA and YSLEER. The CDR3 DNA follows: TGCGCCAGCAGCCAAGAAAAACTAGTCCCAGATACGCAGTATTTT. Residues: CASSQEKLVPDTQYF.

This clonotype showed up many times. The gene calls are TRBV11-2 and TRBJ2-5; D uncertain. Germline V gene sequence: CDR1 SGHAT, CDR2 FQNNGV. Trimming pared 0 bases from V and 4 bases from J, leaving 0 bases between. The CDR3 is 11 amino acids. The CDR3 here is CASSLEETQYF. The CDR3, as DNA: TGTGCCAGCAGCTTAGAAGAGACCCAGTACTTC.

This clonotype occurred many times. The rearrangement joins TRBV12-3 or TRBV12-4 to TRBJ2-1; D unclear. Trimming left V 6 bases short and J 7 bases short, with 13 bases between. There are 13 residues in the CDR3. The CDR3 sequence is CASRQSTLNEQFF. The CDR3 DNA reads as TGTGCCAGCAGACAATCGACACTGAATGAGCAGTTCTTC.

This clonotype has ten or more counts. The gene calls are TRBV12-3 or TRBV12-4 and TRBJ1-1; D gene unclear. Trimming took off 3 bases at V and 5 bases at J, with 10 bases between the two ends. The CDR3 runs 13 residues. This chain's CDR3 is CASSFSSGTEAFF. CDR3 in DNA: TGTGCCAGCAGTTTTTCTAGTGGGACTGAAGCTTTCTTT.

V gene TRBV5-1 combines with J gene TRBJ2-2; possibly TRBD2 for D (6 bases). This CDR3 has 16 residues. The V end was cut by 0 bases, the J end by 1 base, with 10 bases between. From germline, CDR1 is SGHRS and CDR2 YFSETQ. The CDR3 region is CASSLAFGGNTGELFF. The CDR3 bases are TGCGCCAGCAGCTTGGCCTTCGGGGGGAACACCGGGGAGCTGTTTTTT. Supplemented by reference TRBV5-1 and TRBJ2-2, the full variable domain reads KAGVTQTPRYLIKTRGQQVTLSCSPISGHRSVSWYQQTPGQGLQFLFEYFSETQRNKGNFPGRFSGRQFSNSRSEMNVSTLELGDSALYLCASSLAFGGNTGELFFGEGSRLTVL.

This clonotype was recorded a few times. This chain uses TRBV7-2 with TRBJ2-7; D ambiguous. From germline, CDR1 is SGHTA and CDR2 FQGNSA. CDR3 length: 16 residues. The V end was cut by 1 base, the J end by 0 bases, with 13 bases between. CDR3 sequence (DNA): TGTGCCAGCAGCTTAGATCGGCCGGAACTCTCCTACGAGCAGTACTTC. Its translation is CASSLDRPELSYEQYF.

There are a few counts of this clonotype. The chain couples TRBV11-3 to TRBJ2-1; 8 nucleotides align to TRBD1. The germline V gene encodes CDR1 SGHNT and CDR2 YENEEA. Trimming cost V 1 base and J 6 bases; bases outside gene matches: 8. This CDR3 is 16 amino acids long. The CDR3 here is CASSLVGRGQGNEQFF. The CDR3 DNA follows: TGTGCCAGCAGCTTAGTAGGCAGGGGGCAGGGCAATGAGCAGTTCTTC.

The CDR3 sequence: CASSLAPRLAGGGGELFF. As DNA, the CDR3 is TGTGCCAGCAGCCTAGCCCCTCGACTAGCGGGGGGCGGCGGGGAGCTGTTTTTT. The chain is built from TRBV11-2 and TRBJ2-2, with 13 bases aligning to TRBD2. V was clipped by 5 bases and J by 7 bases; unmatched bases: 13. From germline, CDR1 is SGHAT and CDR2 FQNNGV. This CDR3 has 18 amino acids. The full variable domain, its missing parts supplied by reference TRBV11-2 and TRBJ2-2, is EAGVAQSPRYKIIEKRQSVAFWCNPISGHATLYWYQQILGQGPKLLIQFQNNGVVDDSQLPKDRFSAERLKGVDSTLKIQPAKLEDSAVYLCASSLAPRLAGGGGELFFGEGSRLTVL.

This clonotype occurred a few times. The CDR3 region is CSAPGQGGNEQYF. CDR3 nucleotides: TGCAGTGCCCCGGGACAGGGGGGAAACGAGCAGTACTTC. The chain recombines TRBV20-1 with TRBJ2-7; 11 bases agree with TRBD1. V dropped 6 bases and J dropped 5; count of bases not matched to a gene: 6. This CDR3 has 13 residues. Germline values: CDR1 DFQATT, CDR2 SNEGSKA (reference sequence).

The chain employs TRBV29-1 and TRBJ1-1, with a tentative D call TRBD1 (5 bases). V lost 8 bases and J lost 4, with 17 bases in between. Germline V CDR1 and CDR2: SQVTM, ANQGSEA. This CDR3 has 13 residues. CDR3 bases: TGCAGCTTCCGCCGTGGGGGGGGCACTGAAGCTTTCTTT. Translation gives CSFRRGGGTEAFF.

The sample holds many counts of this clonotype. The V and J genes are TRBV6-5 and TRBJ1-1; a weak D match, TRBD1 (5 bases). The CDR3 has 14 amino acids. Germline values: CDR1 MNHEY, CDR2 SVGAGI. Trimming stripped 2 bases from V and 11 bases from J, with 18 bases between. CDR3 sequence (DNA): TGTGCCAGCAGTTACCAGCAGGGAGGATCGAAGGCTTTCTTT. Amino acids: CASSYQQGGSKAFF.

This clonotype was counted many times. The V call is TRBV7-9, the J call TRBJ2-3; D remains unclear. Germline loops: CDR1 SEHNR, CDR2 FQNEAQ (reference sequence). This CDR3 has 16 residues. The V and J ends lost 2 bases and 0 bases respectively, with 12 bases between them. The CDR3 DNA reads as TGTGCCAGCAGCTTATCCCACGGGCTTAGCACAGATACGCAGTATTTT. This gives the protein CASSLSHGLSTDTQYF.

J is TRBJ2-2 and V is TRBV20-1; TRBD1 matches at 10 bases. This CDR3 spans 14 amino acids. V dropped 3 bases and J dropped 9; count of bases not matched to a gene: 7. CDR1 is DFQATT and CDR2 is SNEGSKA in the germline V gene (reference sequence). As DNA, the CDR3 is TGCAGTGCTAGGAGGGGACAGGGGCCCAGGGAGCTGTTTTTT. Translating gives CSARRGQGPRELFF.

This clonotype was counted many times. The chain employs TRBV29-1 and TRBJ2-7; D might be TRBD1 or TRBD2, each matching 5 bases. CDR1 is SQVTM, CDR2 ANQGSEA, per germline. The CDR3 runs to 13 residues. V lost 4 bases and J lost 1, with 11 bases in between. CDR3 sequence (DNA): TGCAGCGTTGTCCGGGACGCTTCCTACGAGCAGTACTTC. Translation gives CSVVRDASYEQYF.

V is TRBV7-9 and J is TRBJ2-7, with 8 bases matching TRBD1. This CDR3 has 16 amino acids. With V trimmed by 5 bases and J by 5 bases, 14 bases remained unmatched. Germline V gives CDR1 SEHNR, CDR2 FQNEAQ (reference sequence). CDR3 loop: CASSPPSGQESNEQYF. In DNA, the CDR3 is TGTGCCAGCAGCCCCCCGTCGGGACAGGAATCCAACGAGCAGTACTTC.

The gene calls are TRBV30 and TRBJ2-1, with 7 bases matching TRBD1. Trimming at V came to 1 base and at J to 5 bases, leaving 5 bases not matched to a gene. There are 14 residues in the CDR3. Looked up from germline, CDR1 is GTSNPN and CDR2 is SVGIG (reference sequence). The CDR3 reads CAWSADRVHNEQFF. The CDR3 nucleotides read TGTGCCTGGAGTGCCGACAGGGTCCACAATGAGCAGTTCTTC.

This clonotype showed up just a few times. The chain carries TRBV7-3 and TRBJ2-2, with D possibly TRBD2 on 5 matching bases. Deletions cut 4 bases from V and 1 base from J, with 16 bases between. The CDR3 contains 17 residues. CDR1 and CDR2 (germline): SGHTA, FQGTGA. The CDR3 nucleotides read TGTGCCAGCAGCTCAGGAGGTCGGGCAGGGAACACCGGGGAGCTGTTTTTT. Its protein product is CASSSGGRAGNTGELFF.

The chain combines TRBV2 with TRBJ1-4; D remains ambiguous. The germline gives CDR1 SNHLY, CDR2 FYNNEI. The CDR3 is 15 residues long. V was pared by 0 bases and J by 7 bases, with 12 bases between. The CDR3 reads CASSEAVWPGEKLFF. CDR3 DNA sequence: TGTGCCAGCAGTGAAGCTGTGTGGCCGGGTGAAAAACTGTTTTTT.

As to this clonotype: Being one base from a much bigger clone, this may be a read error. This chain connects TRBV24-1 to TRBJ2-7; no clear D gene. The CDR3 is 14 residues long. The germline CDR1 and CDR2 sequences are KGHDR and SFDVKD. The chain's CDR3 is CATSDFGRDTELYF. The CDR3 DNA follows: TGTGCCACCAGTGATTTTGGCAGAGACACCGAGCTGTACTTC.

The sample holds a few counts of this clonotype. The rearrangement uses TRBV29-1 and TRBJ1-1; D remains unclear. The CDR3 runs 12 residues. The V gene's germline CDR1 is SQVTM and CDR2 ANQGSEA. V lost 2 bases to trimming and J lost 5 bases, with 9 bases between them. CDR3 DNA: TGCAGCGTTGAACTTATAGGGACTGAAGCTTTCTTT. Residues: CSVELIGTEAFF.

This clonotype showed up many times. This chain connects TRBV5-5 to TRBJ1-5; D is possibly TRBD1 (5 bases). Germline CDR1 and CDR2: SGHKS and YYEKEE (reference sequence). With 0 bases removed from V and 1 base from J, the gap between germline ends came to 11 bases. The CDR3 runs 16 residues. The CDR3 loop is CASSLVAGWSNQPQHF. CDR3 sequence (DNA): TGTGCCAGCAGCTTGGTGGCAGGGTGGAGCAATCAGCCCCAGCATTTT.

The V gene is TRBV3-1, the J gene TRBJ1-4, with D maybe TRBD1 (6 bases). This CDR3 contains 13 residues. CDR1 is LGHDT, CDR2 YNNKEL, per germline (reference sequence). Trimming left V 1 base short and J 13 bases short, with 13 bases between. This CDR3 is CASSQGGPQGLFF. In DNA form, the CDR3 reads TGTGCCAGCAGCCAAGGGGGGCCCCAAGGACTGTTTTTT.

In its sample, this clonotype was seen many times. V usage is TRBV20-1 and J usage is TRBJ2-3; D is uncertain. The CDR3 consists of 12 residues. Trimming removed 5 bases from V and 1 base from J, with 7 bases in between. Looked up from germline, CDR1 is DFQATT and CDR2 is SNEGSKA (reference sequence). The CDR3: CSAQWGTDTQYF. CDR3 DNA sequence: TGCAGTGCTCAGTGGGGCACAGATACGCAGTATTTT.